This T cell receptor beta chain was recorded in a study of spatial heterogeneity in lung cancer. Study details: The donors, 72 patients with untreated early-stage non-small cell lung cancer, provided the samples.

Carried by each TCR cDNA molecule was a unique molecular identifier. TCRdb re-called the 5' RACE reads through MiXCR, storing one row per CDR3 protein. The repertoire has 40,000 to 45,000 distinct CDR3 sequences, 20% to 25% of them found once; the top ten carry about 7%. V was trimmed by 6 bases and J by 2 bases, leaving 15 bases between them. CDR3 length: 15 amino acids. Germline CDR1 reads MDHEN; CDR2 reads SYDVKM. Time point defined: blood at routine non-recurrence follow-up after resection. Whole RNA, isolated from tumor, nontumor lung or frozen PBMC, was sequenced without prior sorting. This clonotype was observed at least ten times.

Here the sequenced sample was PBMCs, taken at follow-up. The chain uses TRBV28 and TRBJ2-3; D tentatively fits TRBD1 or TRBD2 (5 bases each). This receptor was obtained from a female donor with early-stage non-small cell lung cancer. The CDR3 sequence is CASSSGSGVTDTQYF. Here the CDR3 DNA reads TGTGCCAGCAGCTCAGGGTCCGGGGTCACAGATACGCAGTATTTT.